Below, 4 T cell receptor beta chains from the same sample are listed, as sequenced in a study of regulatory T cells in long-lasting Graves disease. The time point denotes: newly diagnosed GD, antithyroid drugs for less than 3 months. RNA from PBMCs was the source of the TCR library. Arm-PCR of CDR3 regions and iRepertoire HTBI primers were used to build TCR beta libraries. TCRdb processed the multiplex PCR reads anew with MiXCR; each CDR3 protein has one entry. This sample carries roughly 500,000 distinct CDR3 sequences, 12% of them seen once, and the ten largest clones take around 9.3%. This sample also belongs to another study, concerning T cells in Graves' hyperthyroidism and ophthalmopathy.

The sequencing used peripheral blood mononuclear cells (PBMCs), collected at new diagnosis, from a patient treated with antithyroid drugs. These receptors all come from a woman aged 25 to 45 with Graves disease.

This clonotype was observed many times. The gene calls are TRBV15 and TRBJ2-7; TRBD1 might be the D (6 bases). Per the germline V gene, CDR1 is LNHNV and CDR2 is YYDKDF (reference sequence). This CDR3 region has 15 residues. The V and J ends lost 1 base and 2 bases respectively, with 12 bases between them. Written as DNA, the CDR3 is TGTGCCACCAGCAGAGGGGTAGGGGGAACCTACGAGCAGTACTTC. It encodes CATSRGVGGTYEQYF.

The table lists this clonotype with many counts. V and J are TRBV11-2 and TRBJ1-1, with a tentative D call TRBD1 (5 bases). The germline gives CDR1 SGHAT, CDR2 FQNNGV. The CDR3 is 15 amino acids. The V gene lost 4 bases and the J gene lost 0 bases, with 12 bases spanning the gap. In nucleotides, the CDR3 is TGTGCCAGCAGCTCGAGGGGTACGGTGAACACTGAAGCTTTCTTT. This encodes CASSSRGTVNTEAFF.

This clonotype came up many times. V gene TRBV28 combines with J gene TRBJ2-3; D remains unclear. Trimming pared 6 bases from V and 4 bases from J, leaving 14 bases between. CDR3 length: 14 amino acids. Germline assignment: CDR1 MDHEN and CDR2 SYDVKM. CDR3 region: CASSLVSWADTQYF. The CDR3 nucleotides are TGTGCCAGCAGCCTTGTATCGTGGGCAGATACGCAGTATTTT. The full variable domain, its missing parts supplied by reference TRBV28 and TRBJ2-3, is DVKVTQSSRYLVKRTGEKVFLECVQDMDHENMFWYRQDPGLGLRLIYFSYDVKMKEKGDIPEGYSVSREKKERFSLILESASTNQTSMYLCASSLVSWADTQYFGPGTRLTVL.

This clonotype has only a few counts. This sequence joins TRBV19 and TRBJ1-3, with 8 bases matching TRBD1. There are 14 residues in the CDR3. The V gene end was trimmed by 5 bases and the J gene end by 2 bases; junction bases not matched to a gene: 2. Germline V gives CDR1 LNHDA, CDR2 SQIVND (reference sequence). This CDR3 is CASSWGQAGNTIYF. The CDR3 coding sequence is TGTGCCAGTAGTTGGGGACAGGCTGGAAACACCATATATTTT.